A single sample is the source of the 25 T cell receptor beta chains below, sequenced in a study of regulatory T cells in long-lasting Graves disease. Arm-PCR with iRepertoire HTBI primers amplified the CDR3 regions for these TCR beta libraries. TCRdb used MiXCR to reprocess the multiplex PCR reads, holding one entry per CDR3 protein. The table has some 500,000 distinct CDR3 sequences, about 13% seen once. The time point was: newly diagnosed GD, antithyroid drugs for less than 3 months. RNA extracted from PBMCs served as the sequencing template. These data are also associated with another study on T cells in Graves' hyperthyroidism and ophthalmopathy.

The sample was peripheral blood mononuclear cells (PBMCs), taken at new diagnosis, from a patient treated with antithyroid drugs. The origin of the receptors is a man aged 25 to 40 with Graves disease.

The chain recombines TRBV10-3 with TRBJ2-7; D remains unclear. The V end was cut by 6 bases, the J end by 5 bases, with 17 bases between. The CDR3 covers 14 residues. The germline V gene has CDR1 ENHRY and CDR2 SYGVKD. The CDR3 reads CAIRPTLLKNEQYF. CDR3 nucleotide sequence: TGTGCCATCAGACCCACCCTTTTAAAGAACGAGCAGTACTTC.

This clonotype showed up just once. J is TRBJ2-1 and V is TRBV3-1; 9 nucleotides line up with TRBD2. V dropped 4 bases and J dropped 9; count of bases not matched to a gene: 7. CDR1 is LGHDT and CDR2 is YNNKEL in the germline V gene (reference sequence). The CDR3 extends over 14 amino acids. Here the CDR3 reads CASSLAGEYSEQFF. Written as DNA, the CDR3 is TGTGCCAGCAGCCTAGCGGGAGAATATAGTGAGCAGTTCTTC.

As to this clonotype: A read error is possible here, since a much larger clone lies one base away. V usage is TRBV12-3 or TRBV12-4 and J usage is TRBJ2-1; 10 bases align to TRBD2. The J call is uncertain, as TRBJ2-5 better fits the DNA end. The CDR3 runs 16 residues. The CDR3 region is CASTKRASGSGKAQYF. The CDR3 nucleotides read TGTGCCAGCACAAAGCGGGCTAGCGGGAGTGGCAAGGCCCAGTACTTC.

The chain is built from TRBV6-1 and TRBJ2-1, with 12 bases matching TRBD2. CDR3 length: 15 residues. V lost 4 bases, J lost 11 bases, and 9 bases stayed unmatched. Looked up from germline, CDR1 is MNHNS and CDR2 is SASEGT. The CDR3 bases are TGTGCCAGCAGTGGGACTAGCGGGACCCGGGCGAAGCAGTTCTTC. Amino acid sequence: CASSGTSGTRAKQFF.

Ten or more counts support this clonotype. V and J are TRBV20-1 and TRBJ2-1; TRBD2 matches at 7 bases. In germline, CDR1 is DFQATT, CDR2 SNEGSKA (reference sequence). Trimming removed 2 bases from V and 5 bases from J; junction bases left unmatched: 9. This CDR3 comprises 15 residues. CDR3 sequence: CSARNAGDFNNEQFF. Written as DNA, the CDR3 is TGCAGTGCTAGAAATGCGGGAGATTTTAACAATGAGCAGTTCTTC.

This clonotype was seen many times. V usage is TRBV28 and J usage is TRBJ2-3; D call uncertain. In germline, CDR1 is MDHEN, CDR2 SYDVKM. The ends were cut back, 4 bases at V and 3 bases at J, with 20 bases in the middle. The CDR3 is 17 residues long. CDR3 DNA sequence: TGTGCCAGCAGTTCCCTTGACGCGAATTTTGGGACAGATACGCAGTATTTT. As protein: CASSSLDANFGTDTQYF.

The V call is TRBV5-5, the J call TRBJ1-4; possibly TRBD1 for D (6 bases). Germline loops: CDR1 SGHKS, CDR2 YYEKEE (reference sequence). There are 16 residues in the CDR3. The ends were cut back, 4 bases at V and 10 bases at J, with 23 bases in the middle. CDR3 bases: TGTGCCAGCAGCCCAAGGTGGGGGGACACGGACGGAAAACTGTTTTTT. The encoded protein is CASSPRWGDTDGKLFF. Based on the CDR3 plus reference TRBV5-5 and TRBJ1-4, the full variable domain is DAGVTQSPTHLIKTRGQQVTLRCSPISGHKSVSWYQQVLGQGPQFIFQYYEKEERGRGNFPDRFSARQFPNYSSELNVNALLLGDSALYLCASSPRWGDTDGKLFFGSGTQLSVL.

In this sample, this clonotype turned up many times. The rearrangement joins TRBV20-1 to TRBJ2-1, with D possibly matching TRBD2 (6 bases). The CDR3 spans 12 residues. With 6 bases removed from V and 2 bases from J, the gap between germline ends came to 8 bases. Per the germline V gene, CDR1 is DFQATT and CDR2 is SNEGSKA (reference sequence). The CDR3 DNA follows: TGCAGTGCGCTAGCGCCCTACAATGAGCAGTTCTTC. This sequence encodes CSALAPYNEQFF.

This clonotype was seen many times. This chain links TRBV24-1 with TRBJ2-5; D could derive from TRBD1 or TRBD2 (5 bases each). Per germline, CDR1 KGHDR and CDR2 SFDVKD. There are 15 residues in the CDR3. With 5 bases removed from V and 5 bases from J, the gap between germline ends came to 17 bases. Here the CDR3 DNA reads TGTGCCACCAGTGTTCACTTGGGGGTTCGGGAGACCCAGTACTTC. This translates into CATSVHLGVRETQYF.

This clonotype was recorded many times. V and J are TRBV28 and TRBJ1-1; no clear D. The length of the CDR3 is 12 residues. Germline V gene data show CDR1 as MDHEN and CDR2 as SYDVKM. V shed 6 bases and J shed 3 bases, with 8 bases lying between them. The CDR3 bases are TGTGCCAGCAGGCGACGGTACACTGAAGCTTTCTTT. Translated: CASRRRYTEAFF.

In its sample, this clonotype was seen a few times. The V gene is TRBV10-2, the J gene TRBJ1-2; no firm D call. Trimming pared 0 bases from V and 4 bases from J, leaving 12 bases between. The CDR3 extends over 15 amino acids. Germline CDR1 reads WSHSY; CDR2 reads SAAADI. The CDR3 spells CASSESSGRGYGYTF. The CDR3 bases are TGCGCCAGCAGTGAGTCCTCCGGTCGGGGCTATGGCTACACCTTC.

In its sample, this clonotype was seen many times. The gene calls are TRBV12-3 or TRBV12-4 and TRBJ1-1; D remains ambiguous. Trimming removed 6 bases from V and 1 base from J, with 9 bases in between. The CDR3 has 13 amino acids. CDR3 in DNA: TGTGCCAGCAGCTTTGAGGGGAACACTGAAGCTTTCTTT. Protein sequence: CASSFEGNTEAFF.

V usage is TRBV2 and J usage is TRBJ1-1; D ambiguous. Trimming shortened V by 1 base and J by 3 bases, and 15 bases separated the two germline ends. From germline, CDR1 is SNHLY and CDR2 FYNNEI. The CDR3 extends over 16 amino acids. This chain's CDR3 is CASSEVRRREDTEAFF. The DNA of the CDR3 is TGTGCCAGCAGTGAAGTTCGCCGACGGGAGGACACTGAAGCTTTCTTT. The full variable domain, with the rest looked up from reference TRBV2 and TRBJ1-1, is EPEVTQTPSHQVTQMGQEVILRCVPISNHLYFYWYRQILGQKVEFLVSFYNNEISEKSEIFDDQFSVERPDGSNFTLKIRSTKLEDSAMYFCASSEVRRREDTEAFFGQGTRLTVV.

This clonotype occurred many times. This chain links TRBV29-1 with TRBJ2-7, with D perhaps given as TRBD1 or TRBD2 (5 bases each). Germline V gene sequence: CDR1 SQVTM, CDR2 ANQGSEA. This CDR3 contains 16 residues. V was clipped by 4 bases and J by 1 base, with 20 bases between them. The DNA for the CDR3 is TGCAGCGTTGGGGGCTTCCGGGACGGCTTTTCCTACGAGCAGTACTTC. Amino acids: CSVGGFRDGFSYEQYF.

This clonotype was counted many times. CDR3 nucleotide sequence: TGCAGTGCTAGAGACAGACAGGGAAGACCGCGAGAGCAGTACTTC. Amino acid sequence: CSARDRQGRPREQYF. The chain joins TRBV20-1 to TRBJ2-7, with TRBD1 identical over 7 bases. The V gene end was trimmed by 0 bases and the J gene end by 7 bases; junction bases not matched to a gene: 12. The CDR3 has 15 residues. Germline V gives CDR1 DFQATT, CDR2 SNEGSKA (reference sequence).

This clonotype was counted once. The gene calls are TRBV7-2 and TRBJ1-1, with D possibly being TRBD1 (6 bases). Deletions cut 6 bases from V and 6 bases from J, with 20 bases between. Germline V gives CDR1 SGHTA, CDR2 FQGNSA. The CDR3 is 15 amino acids. CDR3 in amino acids: CASSFLGLGASEAFF. The CDR3 region has the DNA TGTGCCAGCAGTTTTCTGGGGTTGGGGGCCTCTGAAGCTTTCTTT.

In this sample, this clonotype turned up a few times. This chain connects TRBV7-6 to TRBJ2-1; TRBD2 aligns across 10 bases. Trimming took 5 bases from V and 9 from J; bases not matched to a gene: 28. CDR3 size: 21 residues. Germline CDR1 reads SGHVS; CDR2 reads FNYEAQ. The CDR3 DNA reads as TGTGCCAGCAGCCCACTCCCCCCCGACAGGGTGGTAATAGCGGGAGGCGTTGAGCAGTTCTTC. It is translated as CASSPLPPDRVVIAGGVEQFF.

In the case of this clonotype: A read error is possible here, since a much larger clone lies one base away. V usage is TRBV6-1 and J usage is TRBJ1-1; 7 bases match TRBD1. Per germline, CDR1 MNHNS and CDR2 SASEGT. J was trimmed by 4 bases and V by 7 bases; bases with no gene match: 12. The length of the CDR3 is 15 residues. Here the CDR3 reads CASIRSPTGCTEAFF. The CDR3 DNA reads TGTGCCAGCATTCGATCCCCGACAGGGTGCACTGAAGCTTTCTTT.

The CDR3 nucleotides are TGTGCCAGCAGACCGGGACTACGAGACAATGAGCAGTTCTTC. It is translated as CASRPGLRDNEQFF. The chain employs TRBV9 and TRBJ2-1; 7 nucleotides align to TRBD2. Germline V lookup: CDR1 SGDLS, CDR2 YYNGEE. The CDR3 is made up of 14 amino acids. The V segment lost 5 bases and the J segment 5 bases; nucleotides outside the gene matches: 7.

The chain joins TRBV6-1 to TRBJ2-2, with 7 positions matching TRBD2. The CDR3 contains 16 residues. From germline, CDR1 is MNHNS and CDR2 SASEGT. With 3 bases clipped from V and 2 bases from J, the junction kept 6 bases outside the gene matches. The CDR3 DNA sequence: TGTGCCAGCAGTGAGGGAGGGATGAGTAACACCGGGGAGCTGTTTTTT. Translating gives CASSEGGMSNTGELFF.

This clonotype was observed a few times. A read error may explain this, as a much larger clone is one base away. The rearrangement uses TRBV20-1 and TRBJ2-1; 8 bases fit TRBD2. This CDR3 has 15 residues. Germline CDR1 reads DFQATT; CDR2 reads SNEGSKA (reference sequence). CDR3 region: CSASQRGMSYNERFF. The CDR3 region has the DNA TGCAGTGCTAGTCAGCGGGGGATGTCCTACAATGAGCGGTTCTTC.

This clonotype was recorded at least ten times. The chain links TRBV7-6 to TRBJ2-3; D remains ambiguous. This CDR3 has 16 amino acids. Germline V gene lookup returns CDR1 SGHVS and CDR2 FNYEAQ. V was cut by 3 bases and J by 0 bases, with 13 bases left in between. CDR3 region: CASSFGPAVSTDTQYF. The DNA of the CDR3 is TGTGCCAGCAGCTTCGGTCCGGCGGTTAGCACAGATACGCAGTATTTT.

Concerning this clonotype: This clone may be a read error of a much larger clone one base away. Since no conserved phenylalanine or tryptophan closes the CDR3, a read error is the likely cause. The chain recombines TRBV7-2 with TRBJ2-1; 11 bases agree with TRBD2. The CDR3 is 15 residues long. Germline CDR1 is SGHTA and CDR2 is FQGNSA. After removal of 1 base from V and 10 bases from J, the junction contained 6 bases not matched to a gene. The CDR3 coding sequence is TGTGCCAGCAGCTTAGTCACTAGCGGGAGTCAAGAGCAGTTCCTC. Protein sequence: CASSLVTSGSQEQFL.

The chain combines TRBV27 with TRBJ2-5; 14 positions match TRBD2. The CDR3 length is 17 residues. J was trimmed by 4 bases and V by 7 bases; bases with no gene match: 11. Germline V gene lookup returns CDR1 MNHEY and CDR2 SMNVEV (reference sequence). CDR3 in DNA: TGTGCCAGCACTAGGACTAGCGGGAGGTATGGGGGAGAGACCCAGTACTTC. It codes for CASTRTSGRYGGETQYF.

Regarding this clonotype: Being one base from a much bigger clone, this may be a read error. The chain carries TRBV20-1 and TRBJ2-7; TRBD2 matches 13 bases. CDR3 size: 17 residues. Germline CDR1 is DFQATT and CDR2 is SNEGSKA (reference sequence). CDR3 in amino acids: CGARDPLLAGGPSEQYF. CDR3 sequence (DNA): TGCGGTGCTAGAGATCCCCTACTAGCGGGAGGGCCAAGCGAGCAGTACTTC.